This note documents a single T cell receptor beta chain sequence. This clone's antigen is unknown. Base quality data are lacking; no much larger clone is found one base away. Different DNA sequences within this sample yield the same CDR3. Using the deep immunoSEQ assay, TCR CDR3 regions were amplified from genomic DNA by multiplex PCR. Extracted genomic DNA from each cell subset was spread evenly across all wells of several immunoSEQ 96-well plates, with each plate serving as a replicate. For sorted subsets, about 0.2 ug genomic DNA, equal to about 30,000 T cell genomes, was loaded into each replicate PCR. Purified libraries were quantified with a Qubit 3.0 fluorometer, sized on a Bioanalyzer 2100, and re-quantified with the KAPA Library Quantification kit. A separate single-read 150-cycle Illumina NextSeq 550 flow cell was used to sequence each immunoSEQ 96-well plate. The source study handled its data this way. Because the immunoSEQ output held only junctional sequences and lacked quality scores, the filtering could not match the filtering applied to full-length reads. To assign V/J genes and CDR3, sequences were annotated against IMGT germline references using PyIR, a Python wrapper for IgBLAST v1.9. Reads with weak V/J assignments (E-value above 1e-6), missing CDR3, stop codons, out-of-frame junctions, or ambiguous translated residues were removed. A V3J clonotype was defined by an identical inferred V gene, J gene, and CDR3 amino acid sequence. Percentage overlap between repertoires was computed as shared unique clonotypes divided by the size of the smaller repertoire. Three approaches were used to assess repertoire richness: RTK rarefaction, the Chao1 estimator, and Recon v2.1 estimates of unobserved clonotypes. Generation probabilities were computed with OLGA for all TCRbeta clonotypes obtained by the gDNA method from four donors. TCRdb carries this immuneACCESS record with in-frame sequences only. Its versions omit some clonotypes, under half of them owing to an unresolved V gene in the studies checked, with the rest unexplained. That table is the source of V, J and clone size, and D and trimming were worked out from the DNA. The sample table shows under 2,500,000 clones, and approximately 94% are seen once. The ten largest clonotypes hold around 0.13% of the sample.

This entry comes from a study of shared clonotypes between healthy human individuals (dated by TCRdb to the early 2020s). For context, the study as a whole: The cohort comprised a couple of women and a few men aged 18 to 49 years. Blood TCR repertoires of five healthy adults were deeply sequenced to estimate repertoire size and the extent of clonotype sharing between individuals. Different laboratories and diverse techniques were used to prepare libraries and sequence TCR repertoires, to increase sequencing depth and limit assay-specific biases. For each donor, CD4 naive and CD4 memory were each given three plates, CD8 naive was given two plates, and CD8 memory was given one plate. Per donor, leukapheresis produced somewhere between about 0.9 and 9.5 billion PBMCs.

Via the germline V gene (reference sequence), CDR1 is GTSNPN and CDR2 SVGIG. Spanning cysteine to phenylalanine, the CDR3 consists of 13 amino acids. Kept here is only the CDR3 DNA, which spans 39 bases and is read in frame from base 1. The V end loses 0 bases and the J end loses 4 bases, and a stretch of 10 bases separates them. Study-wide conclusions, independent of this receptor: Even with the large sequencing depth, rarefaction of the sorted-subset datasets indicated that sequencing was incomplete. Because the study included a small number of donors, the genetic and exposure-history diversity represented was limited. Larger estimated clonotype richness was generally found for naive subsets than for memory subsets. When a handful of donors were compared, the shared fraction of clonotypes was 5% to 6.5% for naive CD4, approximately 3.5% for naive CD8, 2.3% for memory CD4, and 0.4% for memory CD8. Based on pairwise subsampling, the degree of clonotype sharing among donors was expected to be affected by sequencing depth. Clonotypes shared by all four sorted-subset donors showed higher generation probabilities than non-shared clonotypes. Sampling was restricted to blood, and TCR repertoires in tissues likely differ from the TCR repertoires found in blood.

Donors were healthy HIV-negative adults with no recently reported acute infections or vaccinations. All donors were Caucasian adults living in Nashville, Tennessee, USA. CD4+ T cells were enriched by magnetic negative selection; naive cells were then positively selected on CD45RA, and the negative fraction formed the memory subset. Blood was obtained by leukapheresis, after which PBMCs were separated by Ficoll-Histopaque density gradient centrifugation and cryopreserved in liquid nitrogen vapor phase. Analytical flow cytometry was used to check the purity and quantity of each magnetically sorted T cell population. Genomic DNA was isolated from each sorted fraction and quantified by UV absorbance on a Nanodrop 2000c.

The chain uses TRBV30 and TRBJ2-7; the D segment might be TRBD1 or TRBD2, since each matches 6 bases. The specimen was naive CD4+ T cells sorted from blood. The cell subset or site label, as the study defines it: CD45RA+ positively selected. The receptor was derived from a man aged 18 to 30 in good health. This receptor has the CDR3 CAWSVGGAYEQYF. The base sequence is TGTGCCTGGAGTGTGGGGGGCGCGTACGAGCAGTACTTC.